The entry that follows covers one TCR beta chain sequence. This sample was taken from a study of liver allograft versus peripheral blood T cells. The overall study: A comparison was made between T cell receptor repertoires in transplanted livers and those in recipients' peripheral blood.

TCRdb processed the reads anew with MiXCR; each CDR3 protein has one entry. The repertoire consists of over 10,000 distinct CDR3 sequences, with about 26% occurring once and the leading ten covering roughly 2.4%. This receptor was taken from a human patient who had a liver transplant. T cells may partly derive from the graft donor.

The CDR3, as DNA: TGTGCCAGTAGGTTCAAGGGGGACGCTAACTATGGCTACACCTTC. Its translation is CASRFKGDANYGYTF. The gene calls are TRBV19 and TRBJ1-2, with D tentatively TRBD1 (6 bases). CDR3 size: 15 residues. Germline values: CDR1 LNHDA, CDR2 SQIVND (reference sequence). With 6 bases removed from V and 0 bases from J, the gap between germline ends came to 14 bases.